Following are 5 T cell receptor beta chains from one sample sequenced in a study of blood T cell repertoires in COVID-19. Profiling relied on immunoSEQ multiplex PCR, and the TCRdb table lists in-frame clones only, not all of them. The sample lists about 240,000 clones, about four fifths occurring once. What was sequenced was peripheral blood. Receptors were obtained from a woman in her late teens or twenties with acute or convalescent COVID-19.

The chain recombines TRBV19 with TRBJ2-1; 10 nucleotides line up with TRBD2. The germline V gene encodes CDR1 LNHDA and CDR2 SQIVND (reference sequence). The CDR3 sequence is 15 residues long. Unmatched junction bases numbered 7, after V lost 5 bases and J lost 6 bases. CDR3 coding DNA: TGTGCCAGTAGTCTTCAGCGGGAGGGTGGCAATGAGCAGTTCTTC. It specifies CASSLQREGGNEQFF.

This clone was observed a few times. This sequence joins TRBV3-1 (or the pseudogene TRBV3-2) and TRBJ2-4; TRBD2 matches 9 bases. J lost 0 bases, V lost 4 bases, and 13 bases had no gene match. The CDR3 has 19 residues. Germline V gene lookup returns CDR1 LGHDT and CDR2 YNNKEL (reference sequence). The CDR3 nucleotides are TGTGCCAGCAGCCTGGGCGGGAGGGCAGCCCCCTTAGCCAAAAACATTCAGTACTTC. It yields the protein CASSLGGRAAPLAKNIQYF.

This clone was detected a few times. CDR3 residues: CASSSQGTVAFF. The CDR3, as DNA: TGTGCCAGCAGCTCCCAAGGGACAGTAGCTTTCTTT. The chain is built from TRBV7-9 and TRBJ1-1; 7 nucleotides match TRBD1. V was clipped by 4 bases and J by 10 bases; unmatched bases: 6. Germline CDR1 is SEHNR and CDR2 is FQNEAQ (reference sequence). The CDR3 extends over 12 amino acids.

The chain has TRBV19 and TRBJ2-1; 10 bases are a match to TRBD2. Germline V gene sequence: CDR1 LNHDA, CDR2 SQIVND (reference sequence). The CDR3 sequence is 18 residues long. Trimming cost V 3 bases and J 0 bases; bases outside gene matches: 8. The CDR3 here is CASSMASGRASSYNEQFF. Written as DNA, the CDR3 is TGTGCCAGTAGTATGGCCAGCGGGAGGGCTAGCTCCTACAATGAGCAGTTCTTC. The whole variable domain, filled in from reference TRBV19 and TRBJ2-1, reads DGGITQSPKYLFRKEGQNVTLSCEQNLNHDAMYWYRQDPGQGLRLIYYSQIVNDFQKGDIAEGYSVSREKKESFPLTVTSAQKNPTAFYLCASSMASGRASSYNEQFFGPGTRLTVL.

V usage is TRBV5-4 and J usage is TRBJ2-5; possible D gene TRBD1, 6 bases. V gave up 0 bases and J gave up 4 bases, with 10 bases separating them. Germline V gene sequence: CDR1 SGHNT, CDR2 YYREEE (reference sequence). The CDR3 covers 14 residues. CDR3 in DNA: TGTGCCAGCAGCTTGGACAGGGAAGGAGAGACCCAGTACTTC. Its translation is CASSLDREGETQYF.